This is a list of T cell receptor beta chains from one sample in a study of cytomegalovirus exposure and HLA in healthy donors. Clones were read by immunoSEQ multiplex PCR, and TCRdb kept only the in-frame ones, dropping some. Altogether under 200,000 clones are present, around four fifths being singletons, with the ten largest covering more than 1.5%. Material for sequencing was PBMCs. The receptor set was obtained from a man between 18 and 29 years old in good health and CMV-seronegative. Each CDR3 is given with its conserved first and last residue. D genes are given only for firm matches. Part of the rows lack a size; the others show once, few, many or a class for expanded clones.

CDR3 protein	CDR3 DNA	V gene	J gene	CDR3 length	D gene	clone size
CASSPGSRGRDTQYF	TGTGCCAGCAGCCCCGGGTCCAGGGGGCGGGATACGCAGTATTTT	TRBV7-9	TRBJ2-3	15	TRBD1	NA
CATSRTEGQASYGYTF	TGTGCCACCAGCAGAACTGAAGGACAGGCTTCCTATGGCTACACCTTC	TRBV15	TRBJ1-2	16	TRBD1	NA
CASSLDGGAYEQYF	TGTGCCAGCAGCTTAGACGGGGGGGCATACGAGCAGTACTTC	TRBV7-2	TRBJ2-7	14	TRBD2	NA
CASSASGGYNEQFF	TGCGCCAGCAGCGCCTCGGGAGGCTACAATGAGCAGTTCTTC	TRBV4-1	TRBJ2-1	14	TRBD2	few
CASSYSWQGASSGANVLTF	TGTGCCAGCAGTTACTCTTGGCAGGGGGCGAGCTCTGGGGCCAACGTCCTGACTTTC	TRBV6-7	TRBJ2-6	19	TRBD1	NA
CASSDRDRGLPYEQYF	TGCGCCAGCAGCGACCGGGACAGGGGCCTACCGTACGAGCAGTACTTC	TRBV5-1	TRBJ2-7	16	TRBD1	NA
CAWSAGQGDEQYF	TGTGCCTGGAGTGCGGGACAGGGAGACGAGCAGTACTTC	TRBV30	TRBJ2-7	13	TRBD1	NA
CASSLGRGETQYF	TGTGCCAGCAGCTTAGGTCGGGGGGAGACCCAGTACTTC	TRBV7-2	TRBJ2-5	13	NA	NA
CASIMTGGEVGYTF	TGTGCCAGCATTATGACAGGGGGCGAGGTTGGCTACACCTTC	TRBV2	TRBJ1-2	14	TRBD1	NA
CASSTGSLSSPLHF	TGCGCCAGCAGCACCGGGTCCCTCAGTTCACCCCTCCACTTT	TRBV5-1	TRBJ1-6	14	NA	NA
CASSHDGQGMGEKLFF	TGCGCCAGCAGCCACGATGGACAGGGGATGGGTGAAAAACTGTTTTTT	TRBV5-1	TRBJ1-4	16	TRBD1	NA
CATSRAGQGVYNEQFF	TGTGCCACCAGCAGAGCGGGACAGGGGGTTTACAATGAGCAGTTCTTC	TRBV15	TRBJ2-1	16	TRBD1	NA
CASSVSGSSTDTQYF	TGTGCCAGCAGTGTTAGCGGGAGCAGTACAGATACGCAGTATTTT	TRBV6-1	TRBJ2-3	15	TRBD2	NA
CASSLVLGLDRAYQPQHF	TGTGCCAGCAGCTTGGTCCTTGGTCTGGACAGAGCTTATCAGCCCCAGCATTTT	TRBV7-2	TRBJ1-5	18	NA	NA
CASSLGAIHSPLHF	TGTGCCAGCAGCTTAGGGGCAATCCATTCACCCCTCCACTTT	TRBV7-9	TRBJ1-6	14	NA	once
CASSRTGTGTEKLFF	TGTGCCAGCAGCCGGACCGGGACAGGGACGGAAAAACTGTTTTTT	TRBV5-6	TRBJ1-4	15	TRBD1	few
CASGLSRTGGEEKLFF	TGTGCTAGTGGTTTGAGCAGGACAGGGGGAGAGGAAAAACTGTTTTTT	TRBV12-5	TRBJ1-4	16	TRBD1	NA
CAISLQLMNTEAFF	TGTGCCATCAGTCTACAGCTAATGAACACTGAAGCTTTCTTT	TRBV10-3	TRBJ1-1	14	NA	few
CSSSQNRGKNSQPQHF	TGTTCCAGCAGCCAGAACAGGGGAAAGAACAGTCAGCCCCAGCATTTT	TRBV7-9	TRBJ1-5	16	TRBD1	NA
CASSIGQYGRDTQYF	TGTGCCAGCAGCATTGGACAGTACGGTAGGGATACGCAGTATTTT	TRBV5-4	TRBJ2-3	15	NA	few
CASSEASVHPFSEQYF	TGTGCCAGCAGTGAAGCCTCGGTCCACCCCTTCTCCGAGCAGTACTTC	TRBV2	TRBJ2-7	16	NA	once
CASSQVTGGAFNEQFF	TGCGCCAGCAGCCAGGTGACAGGGGGCGCGTTCAATGAGCAGTTCTTC	TRBV4-1	TRBJ2-1	16	TRBD1	few
CASSERPEYEQYF	TGTGCCAGCAGTGAGCGGCCAGAATACGAGCAGTACTTC	TRBV28	TRBJ2-7	13	NA	NA
CASNAWANTEAFF	TGTGCCAGCAACGCTTGGGCGAACACTGAAGCTTTCTTT	TRBV2	TRBJ1-1	13	NA	NA
CASSSLAGALSTDTQYF	TGTGCCAGCAGCTCGCTAGCGGGGGCACTAAGCACAGATACGCAGTATTTT	TRBV7-8	TRBJ2-3	17	TRBD2	NA
CASRAGANTEAFF	TGCGCCAGCAGAGCTGGGGCGAACACTGAAGCTTTCTTT	TRBV5-1	TRBJ1-1	13	NA	NA
CASSLSRSYNEQFF	TGTGCCAGCAGCTTAAGTCGGTCCTACAATGAGCAGTTCTTC	TRBV11-2	TRBJ2-1	14	NA	NA
CASSYQADTQYF	TGTGCCAGCAGCTACCAGGCAGATACGCAGTATTTT	TRBV7-9	TRBJ2-3	12	NA	NA
CASSLPFNEQFF	TGTGCCAGCAGCCTACCATTCAATGAGCAGTTCTTC	TRBV25-1	TRBJ2-1	12	NA	NA
CASSQNRGLNYGYTF	TGTGCCAGCAGTCAGAACAGGGGGCTGAACTATGGCTACACCTTC	TRBV28	TRBJ1-2	15	TRBD1	NA
CASSEMAGGRNEQFF	TGTGCCAGCAGTGAGATGGCGGGGGGGCGGAATGAGCAGTTCTTC	TRBV25-1	TRBJ2-1	15	TRBD2	NA
CASSPPKAGQPQHF	TGCGCCAGCAGCCCCCCAAAAGCCGGTCAGCCCCAGCATTTT	TRBV4-1	TRBJ1-5	14	NA	once
CASSRLAGVRETQYF	TGTGCCAGCAGCCGACTAGCGGGAGTAAGGGAGACCCAGTACTTC	TRBV7-2	TRBJ2-5	15	TRBD2	NA
CASSSIDSPYNEQFF	TGTGCCAGCAGCTCGATAGACAGCCCATACAATGAGCAGTTCTTC	TRBV7-3	TRBJ2-1	15	NA	NA